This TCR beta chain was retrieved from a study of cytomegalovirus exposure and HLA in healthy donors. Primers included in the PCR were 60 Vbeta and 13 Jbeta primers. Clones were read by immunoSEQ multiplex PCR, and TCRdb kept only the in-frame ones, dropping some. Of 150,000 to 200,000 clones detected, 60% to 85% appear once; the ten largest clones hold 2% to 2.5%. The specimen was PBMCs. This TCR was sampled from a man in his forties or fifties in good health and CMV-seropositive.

CDR3 nucleotides: TGTGCCAGCCGGGGTAACTATGGCTACACCTTC. Protein sequence: CASRGNYGYTF. The chain joins TRBV28 to TRBJ1-2; no firm D call. Trimming took 8 bases from V and 1 from J, leaving 5 bases between them. This CDR3 spans 11 amino acids. The germline gives CDR1 MDHEN, CDR2 SYDVKM.